This T cell receptor beta chain was observed in a study of control samples from healthy donors and cancer patients. Sequenced by immunoSEQ multiplex PCR; TCRdb stores in-frame clones only, minus some. The sample holds tens of thousands of clones, approximately 88% seen once. The CDR3 spans 11 residues. Germline assignment: CDR1 SEHNR and CDR2 FQNEAQ (reference sequence). V was shortened by 8 bases and J by 12 bases, with 13 bases between the two germline ends. V is TRBV7-9 and J is TRBJ1-4; no clear D gene. The TCR comes from a woman aged 60-75 years in good health. The specimen sequenced was blood. CDR3 protein: CASGSSGELFF. The CDR3 region has the DNA TGTGCCAGCGGGAGTTCTGGAGAACTGTTTTTT.